Below are 23 T cell receptor beta chains sequenced from a single sample in a study of CD8+CD57+ T cells in acquired aplastic anemia. All sequencing subjects had displayed CD8+CD57+ cell expansion on flow cytometry. CDR3 and TCR beta VDJ profiling relied on a genomic DNA template. TCRdb passed the reads through MiXCR, listing each CDR3 protein once. The table records around 430,000 distinct CDR3 sequences, under 40% of them present only once. Material: sorted CD4+, CD8+, or CD8+CD57+ T cells (not recorded which) from PBMCs. These receptor sequences come from a human donor with aplastic anemia.

The gene calls are TRBV19 and TRBJ1-2, with 10 bases matching TRBD1. After removal of 7 bases from V and 8 bases from J, the junction contained 4 bases not matched to a gene. The V gene's germline CDR1 is LNHDA and CDR2 SQIVND (reference sequence). The CDR3 totals 12 residues. CDR3 in amino acids: CASTTGGNGYTF. The DNA for the CDR3 is TGTGCCAGTACGACAGGGGGCAACGGCTACACCTTC.

Here the CDR3 DNA reads TGTGCCAGCAGACGAGCAGGCCCCCCTGAGCAGTTCTTC. Its protein is CASRRAGPPEQFF. This chain joins TRBV2 and TRBJ2-1; D gene ambiguous. Germline V gene lookup returns CDR1 SNHLY and CDR2 FYNNEI. The CDR3 extends over 13 amino acids. V lost 6 bases to trimming and J lost 9 bases, with 15 bases between them.

There are many counts of this clonotype. The chain combines TRBV13 with TRBJ1-2; D remains ambiguous. V dropped 4 bases and J dropped 0 bases, with 12 bases sitting between them. The CDR3 is made up of 15 amino acids. CDR1 is PRHDT and CDR2 is FYEKMQ in the germline V gene (reference sequence). The DNA of the CDR3 is TGTGCCAGCAGCTCACTAGGCATTCCTAACTATGGCTACACCTTC. Amino acid sequence: CASSSLGIPNYGYTF.

Worth noting for this clonotype: An end of the junction does not agree with germline; a read error may underlie this. The V gene is TRBV24-1, the J gene TRBJ2-3, with TRBD2 matching 8 bases. Germline CDR1 reads KGHDR; CDR2 reads SFDVKD. The CDR3 runs to 16 residues. CDR3 bases: TGTGCCAGCAGTTGCTCGGGACTAGTCGAGACAGATACGCAGTATTTT. It is translated as CASSCSGLVETDTQYF.

V is TRBV7-8 and J is TRBJ2-5; a possible D gene is TRBD2 (5 bases). With 6 bases removed from V and 3 bases from J, the gap between germline ends came to 8 bases. CDR1 and CDR2 (germline): SGHVS, FQNEAQ. The CDR3 extends over 12 amino acids. CDR3 residues: CASRWGEETQYF. The CDR3 coding sequence is TGTGCCAGCAGATGGGGAGAAGAGACCCAGTACTTC.

Regarding this clonotype: A read error may explain this, as a much larger clone is one base away. The final CDR3 position lacks the conserved phenylalanine or tryptophan, pointing to a likely read error. The chain uses TRBV5-8 and TRBJ1-2, with D hard to call. The ends were cut back, 4 bases at V and 2 bases at J, with 12 bases in the middle. This CDR3 is built from 14 residues. Germline V gives CDR1 SGHTS, CDR2 YDEGEE. CDR3 in DNA: TGTGCCAGCAGCCGAATAGACCGAAACTATGGCTACACCCTC. Protein: CASSRIDRNYGYTL.

This clonotype has a count of ten or more. The chain has TRBV10-3 and TRBJ2-7; D perhaps matches TRBD2 (7 bases). This CDR3 has 12 amino acids. V was shortened by 10 bases and J by 4 bases, with 14 bases between the two germline ends. Germline lookup yields CDR1 ENHRY and CDR2 SYGVKD. The DNA for the CDR3 is TGTGCCAGCAGGGGCGGGGGTTACGAGCAGTACTTC. This sequence encodes CASRGGGYEQYF.

The chain joins TRBV2 to TRBJ1-1; no reliable D call. The CDR3 consists of 15 residues. Trimming took off 5 bases at V and 5 bases at J, with 18 bases between the two ends. Per germline, CDR1 SNHLY and CDR2 FYNNEI. CDR3 region: CASSLSTGPETEAFF. The CDR3 bases are TGTGCCAGCAGTTTATCAACGGGCCCCGAAACTGAAGCTTTCTTT.

The chain has TRBV6-1 and TRBJ2-5; 14 bases agree with TRBD2. CDR3 length equals 18 residues. Germline CDR1 and CDR2: MNHNS and SASEGT. After removal of 5 bases from V and 5 bases from J, the junction contained 13 bases not matched to a gene. CDR3 DNA sequence: TGTGCCAGCAGTAGGGACCCGGGACTAGCGGGAGTTGGGGAGACCCAGTACTTC. Amino acid sequence: CASSRDPGLAGVGETQYF.

Points on this clonotype: This may stem from a read error, because a much larger clone lies one nucleotide away. Given the absence of the conserved phenylalanine or tryptophan at the CDR3 end, a read error is likely. This chain connects TRBV7-8 to TRBJ1-3; no clear D. The germline V and J ends were trimmed by 5 bases and 0 bases, with 17 bases remaining between them. This CDR3 is built from 17 residues. CDR1 SGHVS and CDR2 FQNEAQ come from the germline V gene. The CDR3 sequence is CASSRNLGLDSGNTIYL. The CDR3 DNA is TGTGCCAGCAGCCGTAACCTTGGACTGGACTCTGGAAACACCATATATCTT.

This clonotype was recorded many times. V is TRBV4-1 and J is TRBJ2-7; TRBD2 matches 10 bases. Germline trimming cut 0 bases from V and 3 bases from J; bases unmatched to any gene: 5. Germline V lookup: CDR1 MGHRA, CDR2 YSYEKL. The CDR3 runs 16 residues. The CDR3 nucleotides are TGCGCCAGCAGCCAAGAAGGGGCTAGCGGGAGCTACGAGCAGTACTTC. It encodes CASSQEGASGSYEQYF.

Details on this clonotype: At one end the junction does not follow the germline gene, possibly because of a read error. The rearrangement links TRBV10-3 to TRBJ1-4, with TRBD1 as a possible D gene (6 bases). The CDR3 has 17 residues. Germline loops: CDR1 ENHRY, CDR2 SYGVKD. The CDR3 DNA reads TGTGCCAGCAGTTACCCTAAAAAACAGGGAACTAATGAAAAACTGTTTTTT. Protein sequence: CASSYPKKQGTNEKLFF.

The table lists this clonotype with a few counts. This chain links TRBV20-1 with TRBJ2-7; 15 positions agree with TRBD2. V was clipped by 2 bases and J by 9 bases; unmatched bases: 8. The CDR3 contains 15 residues. From germline, CDR1 is DFQATT and CDR2 SNEGSKA (reference sequence). As DNA, the CDR3 is TGCAGTGCTAGAAAAGGGACTAGCGGGGGGTTCTGGCAGTACTTC. Amino acids: CSARKGTSGGFWQYF.

The table lists this clonotype with many counts. The chain carries TRBV20-1 and TRBJ2-7, with D possibly being TRBD1 (5 bases). V gave up 3 bases and J gave up 3 bases, with 9 bases separating them. Germline CDR1 is DFQATT and CDR2 is SNEGSKA (reference sequence). The CDR3 totals 12 residues. The CDR3 nucleotides are TGCAGTGCTAGCGACCAGGGCTACGAGCAGTACTTC. Protein sequence: CSASDQGYEQYF.

This clonotype was picked up one time. The chain links TRBV20-1 to TRBJ2-7, with TRBD2 matching over 15 bases. Germline V gene lookup returns CDR1 DFQATT and CDR2 SNEGSKA (reference sequence). This CDR3 contains 13 residues. The CDR3 DNA is TGCACTGGACTAGCGGGAGGGCTCTACGAGCAGTACTTC. Residues: CTGLAGGLYEQYF.

On this clonotype: This is likely a read error, given that the CDR3 carries no conserved phenylalanine or tryptophan at its end. V is TRBV11-2 and J is TRBJ2-4; TRBD1 might be the D (6 bases). The CDR3 spans 18 residues. The germline gives CDR1 SGHAT, CDR2 FQNNGV. V was shortened by 2 bases and J by 0 bases, with 17 bases between the two germline ends. The CDR3 region is CASSLSREGTLAKNIQYL. CDR3 sequence (DNA): TGTGCCAGCAGCTTATCTCGTGAGGGGACACTAGCCAAAAACATTCAGTACCTC.

There are many counts of this clonotype. The V call is TRBV9, the J call TRBJ1-3; tentative D call: TRBD1 (6 bases). Trimming removed 1 base at V and 4 bases at J, with 12 bases between. The CDR3 totals 15 residues. Per the germline V gene, CDR1 is SGDLS and CDR2 is YYNGEE. The CDR3 sequence is CASSVQPGQGNTIYF. CDR3 sequence (DNA): TGTGCCAGCAGCGTACAGCCGGGACAAGGAAACACCATATATTTT.

This rearrangement joins TRBV7-8 to TRBJ2-5; D is unclear. Germline V lookup: CDR1 SGHVS, CDR2 FQNEAQ. With 5 bases removed from V and 7 bases from J, the gap between germline ends came to 11 bases. This CDR3 is built from 12 residues. Written as DNA, the CDR3 is TGTGCCAGCAGCCCAGCAAAAGGGACCCAGTACTTC. This sequence encodes CASSPAKGTQYF.

This clonotype was seen at least ten times. This CDR3 is CASSGLAGVVNEQFF. CDR3 coding DNA: TGTGCCAGCAGTGGTTTGGCAGGGGTCGTCAATGAGCAGTTCTTC. V usage is TRBV2 and J usage is TRBJ2-1; D possibly corresponds to TRBD1 (6 bases). Germline CDR1 is SNHLY and CDR2 is FYNNEI. The CDR3 contains 15 residues. Trimming cost V 4 bases and J 6 bases, with 16 bases left between them.

This clonotype was counted many times. The chain links TRBV12-3 or TRBV12-4 to TRBJ1-2; 7 nucleotides agree with TRBD1. The junction had 6 bases not matched to a gene; V was cut back by 4 bases and J by 4 bases. The CDR3 runs to 14 residues. The CDR3 DNA reads TGTGCCAGCAGTTCAACAGACAGGGTCTATGGCTACACCTTC. Amino acid sequence: CASSSTDRVYGYTF.

This CDR3 is CASRTGTTSSGNTIYF. In DNA form, the CDR3 reads TGTGCCAGCAGGACCGGGACAACTAGCTCTGGAAACACCATATATTTT. V usage is TRBV11-2 and J usage is TRBJ1-3; D possibly corresponds to TRBD1 (6 bases). The V end was cut by 6 bases, the J end by 0 bases, with 15 bases between. The CDR3 runs to 16 residues. Germline V gives CDR1 SGHAT, CDR2 FQNNGV.

The chain is built from TRBV7-2 and TRBJ2-5, with D possibly being TRBD1 (5 bases). V was clipped by 5 bases and J by 3 bases, with 16 bases between them. The V gene's germline CDR1 is SGHTA and CDR2 FQGNSA. The CDR3 is 15 residues long. CDR3 DNA sequence: TGTGCCAGCAGCCAATCGAACAACAGGAAAGAGACCCAGTACTTC. It translates to CASSQSNNRKETQYF.

This clonotype has at least ten counts. V is TRBV29-1 and J is TRBJ2-7; 10 bases are a match to TRBD1. The CDR3 contains 12 residues. Germline CDR1 SQVTM, CDR2 ANQGSEA. After removal of 5 bases from V and 6 bases from J, the junction contained 4 bases not matched to a gene. The CDR3 DNA sequence: TGCAGCGTTTACGACAGGGGGCGCGAGCAGTACTTC. This codes for CSVYDRGREQYF.